The rows below give T cell receptor beta chains drawn from one sample of a study of technical replicates of blood from several donors. Only in-frame clones appear in the TCRdb table, and some are missing; sequencing was by immunoSEQ multiplex PCR. Among around 80,000 clones, roughly nine tenths were seen once, and the ten largest hold approximately 0.39%. Sequencing was performed on T cells isolated from PBMCs. Source of these receptors: a human donor in good health. Each CDR3 is given with its conserved first and last residue. D genes are given only for firm matches. The size entry is marked missing in some rows and otherwise reads once, few, many or a size class.

CASRRSSDNEQYF TGTGCCAGTAGGCGGAGTTCTGATAACGAGCAGTACTTC NA TRBJ2-7 TRBV19 NA
CASWVQGSGNEQFF TGTGCCAGCTGGGTACAGGGCTCCGGCAATGAGCAGTTCTTC few TRBJ2-1 TRBV2 NA
CASSPEREVEQFF TGTGCCAGCTCACCAGAGCGGGAGGTTGAGCAGTTCTTC once TRBJ2-1 TRBV18 TRBD2
CAISESSGGSQPQHF TGTGCCATCAGTGAGTCGTCGGGGGGTAGTCAGCCCCAGCATTTT NA TRBJ1-5 TRBV10-3 NA
CSVPLTGGGSYEQYF TGCAGCGTACCCCTCACGGGCGGGGGCTCCTACGAGCAGTACTTC few TRBJ2-7 TRBV29-1 TRBD2
CASSLAGAGTEAFF TGTGCCAGCAGCTTAGCAGGGGCCGGGACTGAAGCTTTCTTT once TRBJ1-1 TRBV7-9 NA
CASSLVSYTEAFF TGTGCCAGCAGCTTAGTGAGTTACACTGAAGCTTTCTTT NA TRBJ1-1 TRBV11-1 NA
CAWSVISSAYSNQPQHF TGTGCCTGGAGTGTAATTAGCTCAGCTTATAGCAATCAGCCCCAGCATTTT NA TRBJ1-5 TRBV30 NA
CASSLWQADNEKLFF TGTGCCAGCAGCTTGTGGCAGGCCGATAATGAAAAACTGTTTTTT once TRBJ1-4 TRBV11-2 NA
CASSEDYSNQPQHF TGTGCCAGCAGTGAGGACTATAGCAATCAGCCCCAGCATTTT NA TRBJ1-5 TRBV6-1 NA
CASSEALAESGYTF TGTGCCAGCAGTGAAGCGCTGGCGGAGTCGGGCTACACCTTC NA TRBJ1-2 TRBV6-1 NA
CASSLGLEETQYF TGTGCCAGCAGCTTGGGGCTAGAAGAGACCCAGTACTTC NA TRBJ2-5 TRBV5-6 NA
CASSLFPLEQYF TGTGCCAGCAGCTTGTTTCCCCTCGAGCAGTACTTC NA TRBJ2-7 TRBV5-8 NA
CASSQGDSSYEQYF TGCGCCAGCAGCCAGGGGGACAGCTCCTACGAGCAGTACTTC once TRBJ2-7 TRBV4-1 TRBD1
CASSPRTSDFYEQYF TGTGCCAGCAGCCCCCGGACTAGCGACTTCTACGAGCAGTACTTC NA TRBJ2-7 TRBV7-2 TRBD2
CASSLGLYYEQFF TGTGCCAGCAGCTTGGGCCTCTACTATGAGCAGTTCTTC NA TRBJ2-1 TRBV11-1 NA
CASSWMGQGATDTQYF TGCGCCAGCAGCTGGATGGGGCAGGGTGCCACAGATACGCAGTATTTT NA TRBJ2-3 TRBV5-1 NA
CASSLMTAGNYEQYF TGCGCCAGCAGCTTGATGACAGCGGGGAACTACGAGCAGTACTTC once TRBJ2-7 TRBV5-1 TRBD2
CASSYRGKYTGELFF TGTGCCAGCAGTTACCGCGGGAAATATACCGGGGAGCTGTTTTTT NA TRBJ2-2 TRBV6-6 NA
CASSDITGGTEAFF TGTGCCAGCAGCGATATCACAGGGGGCACTGAAGCTTTCTTT NA TRBJ1-1 TRBV11-1 TRBD1
CASGAYRVTDTQYF TGTGCCAGCGGGGCATACAGGGTAACAGATACGCAGTATTTT NA TRBJ2-3 TRBV2 NA
CAISESVGTGDTEAFF TGTGCCATCAGTGAGTCGGTAGGGACAGGGGACACTGAAGCTTTCTTT few TRBJ1-1 TRBV10-3 TRBD1
CAWQEGVNTEAFF TGTGCCTGGCAAGAGGGGGTAAACACTGAAGCTTTCTTT few TRBJ1-1 TRBV30 NA
CASSYLAGEHNEQFF TGTGCCAGCAGTTATCTAGCGGGAGAACACAATGAGCAGTTCTTC NA TRBJ2-1 TRBV6-5 TRBD2
CAMSQGDTEAFF TGTGCCATGTCACAGGGGGACACTGAAGCTTTCTTT NA TRBJ1-1 TRBV10-3 TRBD1